The 17 T cell receptor beta chains below all came from one sample that was sequenced in a study of post-analysis software for immune sequencing data. Unique-molecular-identifier-tagged TCR beta cDNA libraries were used. MiXCR, applied by TCRdb to the PCR reads, yields one record per CDR3 protein. This sample has hundreds of thousands of distinct CDR3 sequences, with approximately 53% found just once. These receptors have no known antigen. Overall study findings and caveats: Four or five TRBV segments were significantly more frequent in patients than in controls. TRBV5-6, TRBV5-1 and TRBV20-1 were among these segments.

Material: blood. Every receptor here comes from a girl aged 5 to 17 with multiple sclerosis.

This chain joins TRBV29-1 and TRBJ2-7, with D unclear. There are 12 residues in the CDR3. V was clipped by 3 bases and J by 5 bases, with 11 bases between them. Germline V CDR1 and CDR2: SQVTM, ANQGSEA. The CDR3 here is CSVDFGVNEQYF. The CDR3 nucleotides are TGCAGCGTTGACTTTGGAGTGAACGAGCAGTACTTC.

This clonotype has just a few counts. The chain employs TRBV5-1 and TRBJ2-1, with unresolved D. Per the germline V gene, CDR1 is SGHRS and CDR2 is YFSETQ. Trimming shortened V by 5 bases and J by 2 bases, and 8 bases separated the two germline ends. The CDR3 consists of 13 residues. CDR3 residues: CASRNNTYNEQFF. In nucleotides, the CDR3 is TGCGCCAGCAGGAACAACACCTACAATGAGCAGTTCTTC.

The gene calls are TRBV2 and TRBJ2-3; 7 bases are shared with TRBD1. The germline V gene encodes CDR1 SNHLY and CDR2 FYNNEI. The V segment lost 8 bases and the J segment 2 bases; nucleotides outside the gene matches: 7. This CDR3 is 14 amino acids long. The CDR3 nucleotides read TGTGCCAGCCAACAGGGGAAGTTCACAGATACGCAGTATTTT. Translating gives CASQQGKFTDTQYF.

The chain uses TRBV6-5 and TRBJ2-1, with no clear D. Trimming shortened V by 2 bases and J by 0 bases, and 8 bases separated the two germline ends. The length of the CDR3 is 15 residues. Looked up from germline, CDR1 is MNHEY and CDR2 is SVGAGI. For the CDR3, the DNA is TGTGCCAGCAGTTACGGGCCCCTCTCCTACAATGAGCAGTTCTTC. Encoded protein: CASSYGPLSYNEQFF.

This clonotype was seen only a few times. At one boundary the junction diverges from the germline segment, which might be a read error. The chain recombines TRBV7-9 with TRBJ2-7; D perhaps matches TRBD1 (5 bases). Germline V gene data show CDR1 as SEHNR and CDR2 as FQNEAQ (reference sequence). The CDR3 totals 15 residues. The CDR3 nucleotides are TGTGCCAGCAGCGCACTAAGGGGTCGCTCCGACGAGCAGTACTTC. It codes for CASSALRGRSDEQYF.

This clonotype was counted a few times. The CDR3 DNA is TGCAGTGCTCAACCGGGACTGAGGAGCTCCTATAATTCACCCCTCCACTTT. Translating gives CSAQPGLRSSYNSPLHF. The chain recombines TRBV20-1 with TRBJ1-6, with D possibly being TRBD1 (5 bases). Germline lookup yields CDR1 DFQATT and CDR2 SNEGSKA (reference sequence). Trimming shortened V by 5 bases and J by 0 bases, and 17 bases separated the two germline ends. This CDR3 region has 17 residues.

This clonotype showed up just once. The chain employs TRBV12-3 or TRBV12-4 and TRBJ2-3, with D perhaps matching TRBD2 (6 bases). The CDR3 sequence is 16 residues long. V shed 2 bases and J shed 1 base, with 13 bases lying between them. The CDR3 loop is CASSLLGGARTDTQYF. The CDR3 DNA sequence: TGTGCCAGCAGTTTACTTGGCGGGGCCCGCACAGATACGCAGTATTTT.

This chain links TRBV14 with TRBJ2-7; TRBD1 matches at 7 bases. Germline CDR1 and CDR2: SGHDN and FVKESK. V was clipped by 0 bases and J by 1 base; unmatched bases: 18. The CDR3 length is 20 residues. The CDR3 loop reads CASSQDVSGQRRPLSYEQYF. In DNA form, the CDR3 reads TGTGCCAGCAGCCAAGATGTTTCGGGACAGAGGAGGCCCCTTTCCTACGAGCAGTACTTC.

CDR3 DNA: TGCAGCGTTGAGGACTACTATACGCAGTATTTT. Translating it yields CSVEDYYTQYF. The rearrangement joins TRBV29-1 to TRBJ2-3, with D maybe TRBD2 (6 bases). The CDR3 is made up of 11 amino acids. Trimming removed 3 bases at V and 7 bases at J, with 8 bases between. CDR1 is SQVTM, CDR2 ANQGSEA, per germline.

The chain links TRBV7-9 to TRBJ2-1; possibly TRBD1 for D (6 bases). Trimming removed 6 bases from V and 0 bases from J, with 12 bases in between. CDR1 is SEHNR and CDR2 is FQNEAQ in the germline V gene (reference sequence). The CDR3 runs to 15 residues. DNA for the CDR3: TGTGCCAGCAGAAAAGGGGGAATCTCCTACAATGAGCAGTTCTTC. Its translation: CASRKGGISYNEQFF.

This rearrangement joins TRBV5-1 to TRBJ2-7; D may be TRBD1 or TRBD2 (6 bases each). V lost 7 bases, J lost 3 bases, and 8 bases lay in between. Germline loops: CDR1 SGHRS, CDR2 YFSETQ. The CDR3 is 11 amino acids. CDR3 region: CASAGHYEQYF. CDR3 nucleotide sequence: TGCGCCAGCGCGGGACACTACGAGCAGTACTTC.

The chain has TRBV7-2 and TRBJ2-7; possible D gene TRBD1, 6 bases. This CDR3 has 14 amino acids. Trimming took 3 bases from V and 0 from J, leaving 9 bases between them. The germline gives CDR1 SGHTA, CDR2 FQGNSA. CDR3 sequence: CASSFGQLSYEQYF. The CDR3 coding sequence is TGTGCCAGCAGCTTCGGACAGCTCTCCTACGAGCAGTACTTC.

This clonotype has a handful of counts. V gene TRBV25-1 combines with J gene TRBJ2-5; possible D gene TRBD2, 5 bases. The CDR3 consists of 15 residues. Germline-derived CDR1 and CDR2 are MGHDK and SYGVNS. V shed 2 bases and J shed 0 bases, with 10 bases lying between them. CDR3 nucleotide sequence: TGTGCCAGCAGTGAAACCCGACTAAACCAAGAGACCCAGTACTTC. This gives the protein CASSETRLNQETQYF.

The rearrangement uses TRBV28 and TRBJ2-7; D uncertain. V shed 4 bases and J shed 2 bases, with 21 bases lying between them. The CDR3 runs to 17 residues. The germline V gene has CDR1 MDHEN and CDR2 SYDVKM. The CDR3 loop is CASSYRWLLETTYEQYF. The CDR3 DNA follows: TGTGCCAGCAGTTATAGATGGTTGTTGGAAACCACCTACGAGCAGTACTTC.

The chain recombines TRBV15 with TRBJ2-4; TRBD1 matches 10 bases. The end of the DNA is better explained by TRBJ2-7, so the J call may be wrong. CDR1 is LNHNV and CDR2 is YYDKDF in the germline V gene (reference sequence). This CDR3 has 15 residues. CDR3 DNA: TGTGCCACCAGCAGAGATCCGGACAGGGGGTACGAGCAGTACTTC. Amino acids: CATSRDPDRGYEQYF.

The gene calls are TRBV7-9 and TRBJ2-4, with D maybe TRBD1 (5 bases). The length of the CDR3 is 17 residues. Trimming pared 1 base from V and 0 bases from J, leaving 13 bases between. Looked up from germline, CDR1 is SEHNR and CDR2 is FQNEAQ (reference sequence). The DNA of the CDR3 is TGTGCCAGCAGCTTAGAGTTGTCAGACAGAGCCAAAAACATTCAGTACTTC. It specifies CASSLELSDRAKNIQYF.

This clonotype was recorded a few times. The CDR3: CASTITRPAGPRGEQFF. The CDR3 DNA is TGTGCCAGCACCATAACCCGCCCAGCGGGTCCCCGGGGTGAGCAGTTCTTC. This chain joins TRBV6-2 or TRBV6-3 and TRBJ2-1; TRBD2 might be the D (6 bases). CDR1 MNHEY and CDR2 SVGEGT come from the germline V gene. V was trimmed by 7 bases and J by 9 bases, leaving 28 bases between them. The length of the CDR3 is 17 residues.